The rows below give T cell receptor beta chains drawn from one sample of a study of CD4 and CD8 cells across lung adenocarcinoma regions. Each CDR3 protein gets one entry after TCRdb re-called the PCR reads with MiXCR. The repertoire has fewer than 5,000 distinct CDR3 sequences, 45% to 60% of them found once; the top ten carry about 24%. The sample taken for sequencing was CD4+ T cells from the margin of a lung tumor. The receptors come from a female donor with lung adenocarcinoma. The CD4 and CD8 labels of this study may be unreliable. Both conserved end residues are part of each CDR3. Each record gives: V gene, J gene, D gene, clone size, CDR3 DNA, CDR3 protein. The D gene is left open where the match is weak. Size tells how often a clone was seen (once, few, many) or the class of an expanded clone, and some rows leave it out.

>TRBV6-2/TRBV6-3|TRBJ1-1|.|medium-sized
TGTGCCAGCACCGGGGTCCTAGGGGCATCGAACACTGAAGCTTTCTTT
CASTGVLGASNTEAFF
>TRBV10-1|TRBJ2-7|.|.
TGCGCCAGCAGTGGGGTCGAGCCACCCTACGAGCAGTACTTC
CASSGVEPPYEQYF
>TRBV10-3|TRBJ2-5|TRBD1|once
TGTGCCATCAGCGAGACAGGGGGCGAAGAGACCCAGTACTTC
CAISETGGEETQYF
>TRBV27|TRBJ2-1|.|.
TGTGCCAGCAGTTCCGCGACTTGGGGGTTCGATGAGCAGTTCTTC
CASSSATWGFDEQFF
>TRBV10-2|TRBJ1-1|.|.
TGCGCCAGCAGTTATGACGGAATGAACACTGAAGCTTTCTTT
CASSYDGMNTEAFF
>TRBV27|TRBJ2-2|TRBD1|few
TGTGCCAGCAGTCCGGGACAGGATCCAATCGGGAACACCGGGGAGCTGTTTTTT
CASSPGQDPIGNTGELFF
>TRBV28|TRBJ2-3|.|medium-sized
TGTGCCAGCACCACCCCCGGGGGTGGCGCAGATACGCAGTATTTT
CASTTPGGGADTQYF
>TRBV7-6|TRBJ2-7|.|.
TGTGCCAGCAGCTTACAGTTAAGCTCCTACGAGCAGTACTTC
CASSLQLSSYEQYF
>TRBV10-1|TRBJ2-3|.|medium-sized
TGCGCCACCGAACTAGAAGGTACAGATACGCAGTATTTT
CATELEGTDTQYF
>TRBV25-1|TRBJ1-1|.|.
TGTGCCAGCAGTTACACAGGGAGCCTAATCTTT
CASSYTGSLIF
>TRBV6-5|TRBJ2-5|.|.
TGTGCCAGCAGTTACTCCGTGGGACAAGAGACCCAGTACTTC
CASSYSVGQETQYF
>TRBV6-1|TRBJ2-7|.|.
TGTGCCAGCACACTTGACCGGGACGATAGCTCCTACGAGCAGTACTTC
CASTLDRDDSSYEQYF
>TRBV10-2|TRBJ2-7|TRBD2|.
TGCGCCAGCAGTGGACCCCGGCTAGCGGGACGCAATGAGCAGTACTTC
CASSGPRLAGRNEQYF
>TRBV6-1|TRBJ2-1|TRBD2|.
TGTGCCAGCAGTCGGACTAGCGGGGGGGCCTACAATGAGCAGTTCTTC
CASSRTSGGAYNEQFF
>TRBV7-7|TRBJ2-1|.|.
TGTGCTAGCAGCTTGTCCAGAACCTACAATGAGCAGTTCTTC
CASSLSRTYNEQFF
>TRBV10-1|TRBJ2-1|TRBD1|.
TGCGCCAGCAGTACATCCCAGGACAGGTACAATGAGCAGTTCTTC
CASSTSQDRYNEQFF
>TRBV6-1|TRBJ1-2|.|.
TGTGCCAGCAGCCTCGGACAGACCTATGGCTACACCTTC
CASSLGQTYGYTF
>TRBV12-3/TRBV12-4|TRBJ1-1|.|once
TGTGCCAGCCATTCCCGGGAGAACCCTGAAGCTTTCTTT
CASHSRENPEAFF